This TCR beta chain came from a study of cytomegalovirus exposure and HLA in healthy donors (dated by TCRdb to about 2017). Regarding the study in general: According to a later analysis, one platform produced both the 110 or so validation repertoires and the roughly 650 repertoires of the first cohort. The aim of the study was to test whether cataloging public T cell receptors could identify signatures of past pathogen exposure. In addition to the first cohort of 666 subjects, a separate validation cohort of 120 different subjects was used. The study combined high-throughput TCR immunosequencing, statistical association of individual TCRs with disease status, and machine learning to predict cytomegalovirus infection status.

Separate from the roughly 700-subject first cohort, the validation cohort of about 120 subjects was the group to which the donors belonged. In the case of this clone: Its antigen has not been determined. No base qualities exist here, and no much larger clone lies one base off it.

Overall results and qualifications from the work: The authors suggested that the approach could potentially be extended to other disease states and immunological phenotypes. The classifier was reported to diagnose cytomegalovirus status with high specificity and sensitivity in both the original and validation cohorts. A few of the identified cytomegalovirus-associated TCR beta chains were confirmed in vitro to be specific for cytomegalovirus antigens. Most TCR sequences were observed very rarely across donors, whereas some public TCRs were present in many individuals. Of the cluster scores, 85% to 95% were above 0 in a later analysis, which found that TCRs clustered in the first cohort also tended to co-occur in the 120 validation repertoires. The study gave a list of 150 to 200 TCR beta chains associated with cytomegalovirus. The validation cohort had no HLA typing available for a later analysis, so co-occurrence within that cohort was assessed over all 130 or so repertoires.

Spanning cysteine to phenylalanine, the CDR3 consists of 15 amino acids. Kept here is only the CDR3 DNA, which spans 45 bases and is read in frame from base 1. From a lookup of the germline V gene, CDR1 and CDR2 are SNHLY and FYNNEI. The junction shows trimming of 8 bases on V and 2 bases on J, plus 16 bases between the germline ends. Libraries were prepared through the immunoSEQ multiplex PCR assay. For the original study's pipeline: A statistical classification framework was developed to diagnose cytomegalovirus status using the catalog of TCR beta chain sequences. Held by TCRdb, this immuneACCESS table contains in-frame sequences only and omits some clones. Under half of the omission traces to an unresolved V gene where checked; the cause of the rest is unknown. V, J and clone size are those of that table, while D and trimming were read from the DNA. This sample gives about 170,000 clones in total; roughly nine tenths of them show up just once. The ten largest make up less than 3% of the sample.

The V gene is TRBV2 and the J gene is TRBJ2-1; the D gene is perhaps TRBD2, on 6 matching bases. This clonotype was obtained from a man aged 18 to 29 in good health and CMV-seropositive. Sequencing was carried out using PBMCs. CDR3 region: CASVFGGKTYNEQFF. The DNA sequence reads TGTGCCAGCGTTTTTGGCGGGAAAACCTACAATGAGCAGTTCTTC.